The present entry profiles one TCR beta chain with its context. Its antigen is currently unknown. This sample is part of a study of a mutant IDH1 vaccine in newly diagnosed glioma. Study-level information: Onset of vaccination occurred 4-6 weeks following radiotherapy alone, or with temozolomide cycles. Among treated patients, roughly 60% were male and about 38% female, and mean age was around 40 years.

CDR3 length equals 16 residues. The V end was cut by 0 bases, the J end by 5 bases, with 14 bases between. CDR1 is SGHTA, CDR2 FQGNSA, per germline. The time point was: week 35, safety follow-up. What each vaccine dose contained was 300 ug of mutant IDH1 20-mer peptide, accompanied by topical imiquimod. The donors' diagnosis was new WHO grade 3 or 4 astrocytoma that was IDH1-mutant and ATRX-lost. Clones were sequenced by immunoSEQ multiplex PCR, and TCRdb holds only the in-frame ones, with some missing. The sample lists 60,000 to 65,000 clones; roughly 84% were seen once. Study results and caveats: Patients mounted vaccine-induced immune responses in 85% to 95% of cases.

The sample in question was PBMCs, obtained from a glioma patient whose treatment included an IDH1 peptide vaccine. The rearrangement links TRBV7-2 to TRBJ1-5; no clear D gene. This TCR derives from a young man with glioma. DNA for the CDR3: TGTGCCAGCAGCTTAGCGATCTCGAGAGAGGATCAGCCCCAGCATTTT. Protein sequence: CASSLAISREDQPQHF.